This T cell receptor beta chain was observed in a study of regulatory T cells in long-lasting Graves disease. Study observations and caveats: Gene preferences differed: TRBV28, TRBJ1-2, TRBJ2-5 in persistent cases. Sharing of public clonotypes was greater in persistent patients (about 3,000) than in new patients (almost 1,000).

Trimming took off 4 bases at V and 2 bases at J, with 7 bases between the two ends. The CDR3 covers 12 residues. CDR1 is DFQATT, CDR2 SNEGSKA, per germline (reference sequence). This clonotype was seen repeatedly, ten times or more. Its specificity is unknown. This sample's time point: newly diagnosed GD, antithyroid drugs for less than 3 months. PBMC-derived RNA was used for the TCR library. Arm-PCR with iRepertoire HTBI primers amplified the CDR3 regions for these TCR beta libraries. TCRdb analysed the multiplex PCR reads with MiXCR anew, one entry per CDR3 protein. The data hold around 480,000 distinct CDR3 sequences, with 15% to 20% observed a single time. Separately, the same data were catalogued under a study of T cells in Graves' hyperthyroidism and ophthalmopathy. From that report: Also found in blood were most expanded thyroid clonotypes above 0.001.

The origin of this receptor is a man in his forties or fifties with Graves disease. The source material was peripheral blood mononuclear cells (PBMCs), sampled at new diagnosis, from a patient treated with antithyroid drugs. The chain combines TRBV20-1 with TRBJ2-3; no firm D call. This CDR3 is CSANQPTDTQYF. In nucleotides, the CDR3 is TGCAGTGCTAACCAACCCACAGATACGCAGTATTTT.